The 26 T cell receptor beta chains below come from one sample, sequenced in a study of cytomegalovirus exposure and HLA in healthy donors. Vbeta (60) and Jbeta (13) primers were used in the PCR. Assay: immunoSEQ multiplex PCR; the TCRdb copy retains only in-frame clones and omits some. In the table there are about 180,000 clones, approximately 79% of which are singletons. Sequencing was carried out using PBMCs. These receptors were taken from a man aged 35 to 55 in good health and CMV-seropositive.

A remark on this clone: The same CDR3 also results from other DNA sequences found in this sample. The chain uses TRBV5-1 and TRBJ2-3; perhaps TRBD1 as D (5 bases). Germline V gene lookup returns CDR1 SGHRS and CDR2 YFSETQ. CDR3 length: 14 amino acids. V was cut by 5 bases and J by 2 bases, with 12 bases left in between. CDR3 sequence reads: CASSSDRNTDTQYF. CDR3 nucleotides: TGCGCCAGCAGTAGTGACAGAAACACAGATACGCAGTATTTT.

This clone appeared a few times. The chain employs TRBV2 and TRBJ1-2; TRBD1 is a possible D gene (5 bases). Per the germline V gene, CDR1 is SNHLY and CDR2 is FYNNEI. V dropped 1 base and J dropped 6 bases, with 6 bases sitting between them. The CDR3 has 12 residues. The CDR3 here is CASSEGGHGYTF. CDR3 nucleotides: TGTGCCAGCAGTGAAGGGGGCCATGGCTACACCTTC.

This rearrangement joins TRBV6-6 to TRBJ1-1; D is uncertain. The CDR3 is 13 residues long. The germline gives CDR1 MNHNY, CDR2 SVGAGI (reference sequence). The V end lost 6 bases, the J end lost 3 bases, and 11 bases lay between the germline ends. In DNA, the CDR3 is TGTGCCAGCAGCCGACTCGCGGACACTGAAGCTTTCTTT. It codes for CASSRLADTEAFF.

About this clone: Mismatch with germline at one junction end may stem from a read error. The V and J genes are TRBV11-3 and TRBJ1-1; 9 nucleotides align to TRBD1. Germline CDR1 reads SGHNT; CDR2 reads YENEEA. The CDR3 is 14 residues long. CDR3 bases: TGTGCCAGCAGCTGGACAGGGGAAGGCACTAAAGCTTTCTTT. Amino acid sequence: CASSWTGEGTKAFF. The full variable domain, completed using reference TRBV11-3 and TRBJ1-1, is EAGVVQSPRYKIIEKKQPVAFWCNPISGHNTLYWYLQNLGQGPELLIRYENEEAVDDSQLPKDRFSAERLKGVDSTLKIQPAELGDSAVYLCASSWTGEGTKAFFGQGTRLTVV.

Remarks on this clone: This specimen includes other DNA sequences encoding the same CDR3. J is TRBJ2-1 and V is TRBV2, with D tentatively TRBD1 (6 bases). CDR1 is SNHLY and CDR2 is FYNNEI in the germline V gene. V lost 3 bases to trimming and J lost 10 bases, with 10 bases between them. The length of the CDR3 is 12 residues. The DNA of the CDR3 is TGTGCCAGCAGTGACAGGGGTGAAGAGCAGTTCTTC. Its translation is CASSDRGEEQFF. Using reference TRBV2 and TRBJ2-1 for the parts outside the CDR3, the full variable domain is EPEVTQTPSHQVTQMGQEVILRCVPISNHLYFYWYRQILGQKVEFLVSFYNNEISEKSEIFDDQFSVERPDGSNFTLKIRSTKLEDSAMYFCASSDRGEEQFFGPGTRLTVL.

The gene calls are TRBV7-6 and TRBJ1-3, with TRBD1 matching 7 bases. V lost 2 bases, J lost 4 bases, and 5 bases stayed unmatched. The V gene's germline CDR1 is SGHVS and CDR2 FNYEAQ. The CDR3 loop spans 15 amino acids. This CDR3 is CASSLTSGGGNTIYF. The CDR3 bases are TGTGCCAGCAGCTTAACCTCAGGGGGAGGAAACACCATATATTTT.

This chain connects TRBV28 to TRBJ1-5; 9 positions agree with TRBD1. The CDR3 extends over 14 amino acids. CDR1 and CDR2 (germline): MDHEN, SYDVKM. With 4 bases clipped from V and 7 bases from J, the junction kept 5 bases outside the gene matches. The CDR3 here is CASSSRTGEQPQHF. The CDR3 bases are TGTGCCAGCAGTTCGCGGACAGGGGAACAGCCCCAGCATTTT.

The chain couples TRBV21-1 to TRBJ2-1; TRBD1 is taken as the D call from the table, unchecked against the DNA. TRBV21-1 is termed a pseudogene. The CDR3 sequence is 24 residues long. The CDR3 coding sequence is TGTGCCAGCAGCAAAGAAGCCCCTTCCCGGACAGGGACGGTCCCCACCCCGCCCTACAATGAGCAGTTCTTC. Translated, it gives CASSKEAPSRTGTVPTPPYNEQFF.

In its sample, this clone was seen once. The chain is built from TRBV18 and TRBJ1-2, with D tentatively TRBD1 (5 bases). The V gene's germline CDR1 is KGHSH and CDR2 LQKENI. The CDR3 runs to 15 residues. Trimming pared 3 bases from V and 0 bases from J, leaving 11 bases between. The DNA for the CDR3 is TGTGCCAGCTCACCTCCTGACAGAACTAACTATGGCTACACCTTC. Translation gives CASSPPDRTNYGYTF.

This rearrangement joins TRBV5-6 to TRBJ1-1; D ambiguous. The germline V gene has CDR1 SGHDT and CDR2 YYEEEE. The CDR3 runs to 16 residues. V was shortened by 0 bases and J by 4 bases, with 16 bases between the two germline ends. Written as DNA, the CDR3 is TGTGCCAGCAGCTTGGGGCCTCCCCAGGTAGGCACTGAAGCTTTCTTT. This codes for CASSLGPPQVGTEAFF.

The rearrangement links TRBV5-1 to TRBJ2-3; 8 bases fit TRBD2. The germline V gene has CDR1 SGHRS and CDR2 YFSETQ. V shed 2 bases and J 0 bases; nucleotides not matched to a gene: 8. The CDR3 sequence is 17 residues long. The CDR3 coding sequence is TGCGCCAGCAGCTTATTTTCTAGCGGGTCTAGCACAGATACGCAGTATTTT. Translation gives CASSLFSSGSSTDTQYF.

The J gene is TRBJ2-2, the V gene TRBV5-1; 9 bases agree with TRBD1. This CDR3 has 15 amino acids. J lost 3 bases, V lost 4 bases, and 4 bases had no gene match. Germline V gene sequence: CDR1 SGHRS, CDR2 YFSETQ. The DNA of the CDR3 is TGCGCCAGCAGCCCGGGACAGGGCGACACCGGGGAGCTGTTTTTT. It is translated as CASSPGQGDTGELFF.

This chain joins TRBV2 and TRBJ1-5, with a possible D match to TRBD1 (5 bases). The CDR3 is 14 residues long. The germline V gene has CDR1 SNHLY and CDR2 FYNNEI. V was clipped by 5 bases and J by 4 bases, with 12 bases between them. Written as DNA, the CDR3 is TGTGCCAGCAGTACGACAGTTCGAAATCAGCCCCAGCATTTT. Its protein is CASSTTVRNQPQHF.

The chain links TRBV5-4 to TRBJ2-5; 7 nucleotides line up with TRBD2. Looked up from germline, CDR1 is SGHNT and CDR2 is YYREEE (reference sequence). Trimming at V came to 4 bases and at J to 5 bases, leaving 8 bases not matched to a gene. This CDR3 is built from 14 residues. The CDR3 DNA reads TGTGCCAGCAGCCAATCCGGGACTACGGAGACCCAGTACTTC. It translates to CASSQSGTTETQYF. The variable domain in full, completed from reference TRBV5-4 and TRBJ2-5, reads ETGVTQSPTHLIKTRGQQVTLRCSSQSGHNTVSWYQQALGQGPQFIFQYYREEENGRGNFPPRFSGLQFPNYSSELNVNALELDDSALYLCASSQSGTTETQYFGPGTRLLVL.

There are a few counts of this clone. In DNA, the CDR3 is TGCGCCAGCAGCCGTAGCGGGAGAGTCGGGGAGGATGAGCAGTTCTTC. It translates to CASSRSGRVGEDEQFF. This chain uses TRBV5-1 with TRBJ2-1; 9 nucleotides agree with TRBD2. Trimming removed 4 bases from V and 8 bases from J; junction bases left unmatched: 13. CDR1 SGHRS and CDR2 YFSETQ come from the germline V gene. CDR3 length equals 16 residues.

A few counts support this clone. Here the CDR3 reads CASSDALSHEQFF. Written as DNA, the CDR3 is TGTGCCAGCAGTGATGCGTTGTCCCATGAGCAGTTCTTC. The rearrangement joins TRBV2 to TRBJ2-1; D not certain. Trimming took 3 bases from V and 8 from J, leaving 11 bases between them. This CDR3 spans 13 amino acids. Looked up from germline, CDR1 is SNHLY and CDR2 is FYNNEI.

The chain couples TRBV7-2 to TRBJ2-2; 7 positions agree with TRBD2. The CDR3 loop spans 15 amino acids. Germline V CDR1 and CDR2: SGHTA, FQGNSA. J lost 10 bases, V lost 2 bases, and 10 bases had no gene match. In DNA form, the CDR3 reads TGTGCCAGCAGCTTACCACTAGCGATCAGTAAGGAGCTGTTTTTT. The encoded protein is CASSLPLAISKELFF.

V gene TRBV21-1 combines with J gene TRBJ2-7; no DNA check was done on the table's D call, TRBD1. TRBV21-1 is labeled a pseudogene. This CDR3 spans 13 amino acids. CDR3 loop: CASSLPGIHEQYF. CDR3 in DNA: TGTGCCAGCAGCCTCCCAGGGATACACGAGCAGTACTTC.

J is TRBJ1-5 and V is TRBV18; D is possibly TRBD1 (5 bases). The germline gives CDR1 KGHSH, CDR2 LQKENI. The CDR3 extends over 15 amino acids. The V end lost 6 bases, the J end lost 0 bases, and 12 bases lay between the germline ends. As DNA, the CDR3 is TGTGCCAGCTCCGCGTGGGGGGATAGCAATCAGCCCCAGCATTTT. It specifies CASSAWGDSNQPQHF. The whole variable domain, remainder taken from reference TRBV18 and TRBJ1-5, is NAGVMQNPRHLVRRRGQEARLRCSPMKGHSHVYWYRQLPEEGLKFMVYLQKENIIDESGMPKERFSAEFPKEGPSILRIQQVVRGDSAAYFCASSAWGDSNQPQHFGDGTRLSIL.

This chain connects TRBV11-3 to TRBJ2-7; 10 bases line up with TRBD1. CDR1 and CDR2 (germline): SGHNT, YENEEA. Unmatched junction bases numbered 8, after V lost 5 bases and J lost 4 bases. The CDR3 covers 15 residues. Here the CDR3 reads CASSPRGTGDYEQYF. CDR3 sequence (DNA): TGTGCCAGCAGCCCAAGGGGGACAGGGGATTACGAGCAGTACTTC.

This clone has just a few counts. The chain combines TRBV10-1 with TRBJ1-4; no clear D. From germline, CDR1 is WNHNN and CDR2 SYGVQD (reference sequence). The CDR3 contains 15 residues. V was trimmed by 6 bases and J by 7 bases, leaving 18 bases between them. This CDR3 reads CASRGKVLRGEKLFF. CDR3 bases: TGCGCCAGCAGAGGTAAGGTCCTGCGGGGTGAAAAACTGTTTTTT.

This clone occurred once. The rearrangement uses TRBV28 and TRBJ2-7; TRBD1 matches 9 bases. J was trimmed by 3 bases and V by 5 bases; bases with no gene match: 2. Germline-derived CDR1 and CDR2 are MDHEN and SYDVKM. The CDR3 consists of 13 residues. The CDR3 protein is CASSPGQGYEQYF. Here the CDR3 DNA reads TGTGCCAGCAGTCCGGGACAGGGCTACGAGCAGTACTTC.

The chain recombines TRBV7-3 with TRBJ2-1, with TRBD2 matching 13 bases. CDR1 is SGHTA and CDR2 is FQGTGA in the germline V gene. This CDR3 has 14 residues. Trimming cost V 5 bases and J 6 bases; bases outside gene matches: 1. CDR3: CASSRTSGSNEQFF. CDR3 in DNA: TGTGCCAGCAGCCGGACTAGCGGGAGCAATGAGCAGTTCTTC.

V and J are TRBV29-1 and TRBJ2-7, with 7 bases that match TRBD1. V dropped 0 bases and J dropped 9; count of bases not matched to a gene: 14. From germline, CDR1 is SQVTM and CDR2 ANQGSEA. This CDR3 comprises 15 residues. The CDR3: CSVEDRVTGPLRQYF. The CDR3 DNA reads TGCAGCGTTGAAGATCGTGTGACAGGGCCTCTTCGGCAGTACTTC.

This rearrangement joins TRBV4-2 to TRBJ2-3; 14 positions agree with TRBD2. This CDR3 region has 17 residues. Per the germline V gene, CDR1 is LGHNA and CDR2 is YNFKEQ. V lost 4 bases and J lost 3; bases outside the gene matches: 6. DNA for the CDR3: TGTGCCAGCAGCCGATCCGGGACTAGCGGGAGAACAGATACGCAGTATTTT. This codes for CASSRSGTSGRTDTQYF.

This chain links TRBV15 with TRBJ1-5; tentative D call: TRBD1 (5 bases). Trimming left V 0 bases short and J 11 bases short, with 11 bases between. The CDR3 sequence is 13 residues long. Germline V CDR1 and CDR2: LNHNV, YYDKDF (reference sequence). The CDR3 here is CATSRDREGAQHF. The CDR3 bases are TGTGCCACCAGCAGAGACAGGGAAGGGGCCCAGCATTTT.